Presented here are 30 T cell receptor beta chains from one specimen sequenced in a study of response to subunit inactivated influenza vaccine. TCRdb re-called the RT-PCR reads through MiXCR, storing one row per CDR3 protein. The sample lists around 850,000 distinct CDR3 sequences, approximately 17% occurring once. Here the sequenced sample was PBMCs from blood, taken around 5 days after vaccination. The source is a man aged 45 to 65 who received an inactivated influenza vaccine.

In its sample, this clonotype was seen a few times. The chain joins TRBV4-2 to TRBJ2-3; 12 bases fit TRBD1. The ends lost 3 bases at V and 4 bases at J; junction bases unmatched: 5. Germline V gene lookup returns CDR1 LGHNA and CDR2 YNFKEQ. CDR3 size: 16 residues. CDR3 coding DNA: TGTGCCAGCAGCCAGGGGGACAGGGGGCGAGCAGATACGCAGTATTTT. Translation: CASSQGDRGRADTQYF.

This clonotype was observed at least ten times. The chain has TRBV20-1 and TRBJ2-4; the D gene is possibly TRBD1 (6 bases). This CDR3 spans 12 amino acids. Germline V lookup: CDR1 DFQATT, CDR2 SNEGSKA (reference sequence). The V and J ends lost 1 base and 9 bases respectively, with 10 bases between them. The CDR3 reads CSARVQGGIQYF. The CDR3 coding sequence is TGCAGTGCTAGAGTACAGGGCGGCATTCAGTACTTC.

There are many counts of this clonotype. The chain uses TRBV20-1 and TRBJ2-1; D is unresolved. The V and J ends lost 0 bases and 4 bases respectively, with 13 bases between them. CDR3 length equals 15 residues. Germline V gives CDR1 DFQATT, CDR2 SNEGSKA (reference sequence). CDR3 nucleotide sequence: TGCAGTGCTAGAGATCCTAAGACTGGATACAATGAGCAGTTCTTC. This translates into CSARDPKTGYNEQFF.

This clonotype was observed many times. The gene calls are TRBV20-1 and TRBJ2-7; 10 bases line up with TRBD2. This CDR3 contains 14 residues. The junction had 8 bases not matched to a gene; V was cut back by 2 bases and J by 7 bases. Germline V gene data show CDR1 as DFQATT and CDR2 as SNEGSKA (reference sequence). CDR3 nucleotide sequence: TGCAGTGCTAGACTAGCGGGAGTGCCGAAAGAGCAGTACTTC. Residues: CSARLAGVPKEQYF.

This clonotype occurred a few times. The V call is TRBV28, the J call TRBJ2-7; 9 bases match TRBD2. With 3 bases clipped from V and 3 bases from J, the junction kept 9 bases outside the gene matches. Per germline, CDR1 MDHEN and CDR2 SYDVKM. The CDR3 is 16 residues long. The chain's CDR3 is CASSLAGASGIYEQYF. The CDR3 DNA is TGTGCCAGCAGTTTGGCGGGGGCTAGCGGGATCTACGAGCAGTACTTC.

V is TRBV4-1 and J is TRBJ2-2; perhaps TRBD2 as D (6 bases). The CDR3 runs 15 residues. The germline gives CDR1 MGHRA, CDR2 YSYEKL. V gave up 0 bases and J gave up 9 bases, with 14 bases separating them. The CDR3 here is CASSQDSGVYRELFF. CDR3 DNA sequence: TGCGCCAGCAGCCAAGATTCGGGGGTCTACCGGGAGCTGTTTTTT.

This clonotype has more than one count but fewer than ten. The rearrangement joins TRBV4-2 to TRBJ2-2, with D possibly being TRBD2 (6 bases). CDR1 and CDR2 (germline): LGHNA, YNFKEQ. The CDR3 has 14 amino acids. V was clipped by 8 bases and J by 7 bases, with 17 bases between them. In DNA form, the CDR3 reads TGTGCCAGCGCGTACGGGGAGGATGGCGGGGAGCTGTTTTTT. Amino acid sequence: CASAYGEDGGELFF.

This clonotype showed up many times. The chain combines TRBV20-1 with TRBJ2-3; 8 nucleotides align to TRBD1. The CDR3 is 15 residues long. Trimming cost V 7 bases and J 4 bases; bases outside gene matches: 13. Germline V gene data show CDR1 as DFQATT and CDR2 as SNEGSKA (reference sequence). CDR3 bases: TGCAGTGGTTCAGGGGGCGGGATCGGCGCAGATACGCAGTATTTT. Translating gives CSGSGGGIGADTQYF.

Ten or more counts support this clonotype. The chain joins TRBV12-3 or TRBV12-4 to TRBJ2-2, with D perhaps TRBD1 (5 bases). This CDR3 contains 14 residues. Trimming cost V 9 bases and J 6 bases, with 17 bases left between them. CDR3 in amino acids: CASDLSLGPGELFF. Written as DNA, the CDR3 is TGTGCCAGTGACCTGTCGTTGGGGCCCGGGGAGCTGTTTTTT.

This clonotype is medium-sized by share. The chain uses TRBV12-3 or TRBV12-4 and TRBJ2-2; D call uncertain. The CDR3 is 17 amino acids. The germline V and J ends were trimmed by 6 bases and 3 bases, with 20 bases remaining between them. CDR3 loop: CASSPALFSQDTGELFF. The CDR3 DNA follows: TGTGCCAGCAGCCCCGCCCTTTTTAGCCAGGACACCGGGGAGCTGTTTTTT.

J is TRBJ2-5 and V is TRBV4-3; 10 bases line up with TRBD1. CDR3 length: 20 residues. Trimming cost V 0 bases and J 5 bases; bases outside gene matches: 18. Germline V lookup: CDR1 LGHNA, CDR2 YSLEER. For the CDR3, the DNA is TGCGCCAGCAGCCAAGAGAGATTTGAATGGGACAGGGGATACTGGGAGACCCAGTACTTC. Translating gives CASSQERFEWDRGYWETQYF.

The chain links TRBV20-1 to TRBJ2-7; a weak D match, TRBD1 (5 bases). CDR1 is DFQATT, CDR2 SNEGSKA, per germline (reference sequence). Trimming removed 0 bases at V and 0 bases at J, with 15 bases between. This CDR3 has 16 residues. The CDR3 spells CSARDSGADPSYEQYF. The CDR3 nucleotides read TGCAGTGCTAGAGATAGTGGGGCGGACCCCTCCTACGAGCAGTACTTC.

The CDR3 region has the DNA TGTGCCAGCTCACCGCTAGCGGGGGACACCGGGGAGCTGTTTTTT. It encodes CASSPLAGDTGELFF. This chain uses TRBV18 with TRBJ2-2; 10 nucleotides match TRBD2. CDR3 length: 15 amino acids. Per the germline V gene, CDR1 is KGHSH and CDR2 is LQKENI. Trimming took 3 bases from V and 3 from J; bases not matched to a gene: 1.

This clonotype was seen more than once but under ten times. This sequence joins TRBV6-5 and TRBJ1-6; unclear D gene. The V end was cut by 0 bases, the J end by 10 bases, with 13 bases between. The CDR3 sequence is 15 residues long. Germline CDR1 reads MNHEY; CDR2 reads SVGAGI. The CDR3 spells CASSYSEWNFSPLHF. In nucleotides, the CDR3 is TGTGCCAGCAGTTACTCGGAATGGAATTTCTCACCCCTCCACTTT.

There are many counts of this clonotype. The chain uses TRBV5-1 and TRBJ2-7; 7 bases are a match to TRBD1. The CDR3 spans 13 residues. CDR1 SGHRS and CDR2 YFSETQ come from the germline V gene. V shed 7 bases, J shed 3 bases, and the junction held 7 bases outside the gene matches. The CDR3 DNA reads TGCGCCAGCCGACGGACAGGCGTCTACGAGCAGTACTTC. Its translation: CASRRTGVYEQYF.

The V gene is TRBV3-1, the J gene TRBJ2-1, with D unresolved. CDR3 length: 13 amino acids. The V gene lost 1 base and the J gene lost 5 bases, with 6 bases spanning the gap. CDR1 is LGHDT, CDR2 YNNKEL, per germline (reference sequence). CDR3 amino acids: CASSQANNNEQFF. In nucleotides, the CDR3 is TGTGCCAGCAGCCAAGCTAATAACAATGAGCAGTTCTTC.

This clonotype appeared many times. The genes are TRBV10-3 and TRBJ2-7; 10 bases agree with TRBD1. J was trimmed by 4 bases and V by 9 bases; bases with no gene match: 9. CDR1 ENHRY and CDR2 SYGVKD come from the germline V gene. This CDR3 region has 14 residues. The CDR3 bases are TGTGCCATACGTTACGACAGGGGGCATTACGAGCAGTACTTC. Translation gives CAIRYDRGHYEQYF.

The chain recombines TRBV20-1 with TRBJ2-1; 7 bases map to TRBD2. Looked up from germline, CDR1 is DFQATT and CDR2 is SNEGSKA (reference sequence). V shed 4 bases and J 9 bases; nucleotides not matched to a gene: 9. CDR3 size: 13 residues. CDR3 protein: CSAIYERGREQFF. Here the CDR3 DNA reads TGCAGTGCTATTTATGAGCGGGGTCGTGAGCAGTTCTTC.

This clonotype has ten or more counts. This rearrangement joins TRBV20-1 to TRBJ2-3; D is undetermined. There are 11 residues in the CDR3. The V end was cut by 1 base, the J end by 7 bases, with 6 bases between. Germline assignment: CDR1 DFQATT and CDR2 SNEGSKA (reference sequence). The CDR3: CSARGANTQYF. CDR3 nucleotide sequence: TGCAGTGCTAGAGGTGCGAATACGCAGTATTTT.

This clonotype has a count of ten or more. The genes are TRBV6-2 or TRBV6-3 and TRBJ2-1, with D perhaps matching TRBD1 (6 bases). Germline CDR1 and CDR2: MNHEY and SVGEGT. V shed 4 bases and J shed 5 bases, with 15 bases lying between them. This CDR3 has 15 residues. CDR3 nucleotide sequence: TGTGCCAGCAGTTGGGGGCCTCCGTCAGACAATGAGCAGTTCTTC. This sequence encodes CASSWGPPSDNEQFF.

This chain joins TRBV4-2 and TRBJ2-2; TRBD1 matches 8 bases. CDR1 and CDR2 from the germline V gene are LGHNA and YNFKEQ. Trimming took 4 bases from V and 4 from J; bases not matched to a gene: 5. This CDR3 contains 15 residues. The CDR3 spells CASSRSTGGTGELFF. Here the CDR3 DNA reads TGTGCCAGCAGCCGATCCACAGGGGGCACCGGGGAGCTGTTTTTT.

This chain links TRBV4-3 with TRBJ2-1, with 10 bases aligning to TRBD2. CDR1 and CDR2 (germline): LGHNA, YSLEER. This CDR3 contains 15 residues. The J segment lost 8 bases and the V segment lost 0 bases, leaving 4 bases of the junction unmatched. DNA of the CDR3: TGCGCCAGCAGCCAAGATCCACTAGCGGGGTATGAGCAGTTCTTC. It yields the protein CASSQDPLAGYEQFF.

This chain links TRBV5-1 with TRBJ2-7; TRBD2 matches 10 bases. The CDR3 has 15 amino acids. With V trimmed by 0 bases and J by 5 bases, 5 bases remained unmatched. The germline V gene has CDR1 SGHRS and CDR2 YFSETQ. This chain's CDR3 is CASSLEPSGSNEQYF. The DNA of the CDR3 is TGCGCCAGCAGCTTGGAGCCTAGCGGGAGTAACGAGCAGTACTTC.

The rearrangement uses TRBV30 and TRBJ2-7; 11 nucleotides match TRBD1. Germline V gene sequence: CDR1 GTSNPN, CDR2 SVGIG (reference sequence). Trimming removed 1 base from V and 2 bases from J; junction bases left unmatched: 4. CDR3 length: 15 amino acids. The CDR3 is CAWSDEGQGAYEQYF. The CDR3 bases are TGTGCCTGGAGTGATGAGGGACAGGGGGCCTACGAGCAGTACTTC. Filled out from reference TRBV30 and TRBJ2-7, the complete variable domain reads SQTIHQWPATLVQPVGSPLSLECTVEGTSNPNLYWYRQAAGRGLQLLFYSVGIGQISSEVPQNLSASRPQDRQFILSSKKLLLSDSGFYLCAWSDEGQGAYEQYFGPGTRLTVT.

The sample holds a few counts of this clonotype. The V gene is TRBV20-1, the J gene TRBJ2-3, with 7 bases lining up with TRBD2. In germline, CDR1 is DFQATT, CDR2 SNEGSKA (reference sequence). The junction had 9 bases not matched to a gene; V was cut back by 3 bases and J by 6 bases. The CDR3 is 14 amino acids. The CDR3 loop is CSARGGSGPDTQYF. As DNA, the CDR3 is TGCAGTGCTAGGGGGGGGAGTGGGCCCGATACGCAGTATTTT.

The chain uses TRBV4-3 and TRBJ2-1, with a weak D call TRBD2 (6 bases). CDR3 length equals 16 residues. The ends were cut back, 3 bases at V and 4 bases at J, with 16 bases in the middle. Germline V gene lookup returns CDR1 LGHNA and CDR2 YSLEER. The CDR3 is CASSQILGSSYNEQFF. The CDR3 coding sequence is TGCGCCAGCAGCCAGATCCTCGGGAGTTCGTACAATGAGCAGTTCTTC.

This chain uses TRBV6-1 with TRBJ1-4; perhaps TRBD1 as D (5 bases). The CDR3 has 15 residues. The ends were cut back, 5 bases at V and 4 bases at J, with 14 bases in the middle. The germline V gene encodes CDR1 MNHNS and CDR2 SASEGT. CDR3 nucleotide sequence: TGTGCCAGCAGTCTCAAGGGGCTGCGTAATGAAAAACTGTTTTTT. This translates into CASSLKGLRNEKLFF.

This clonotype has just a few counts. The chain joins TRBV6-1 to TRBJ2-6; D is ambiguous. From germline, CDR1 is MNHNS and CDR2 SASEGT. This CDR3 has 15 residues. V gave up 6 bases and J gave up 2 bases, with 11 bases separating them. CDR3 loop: CASSADPTGANVLTF. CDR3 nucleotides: TGTGCCAGCAGCGCAGATCCGACTGGGGCCAACGTCCTGACTTTC.

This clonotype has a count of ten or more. Here the CDR3 reads CASSSQGAFYNEQFF. The CDR3 DNA is TGTGCCAGCAGTTCACAGGGGGCTTTTTACAATGAGCAGTTCTTC. The rearrangement uses TRBV6-5 and TRBJ2-1; the match to TRBD1 covers 9 bases. The germline gives CDR1 MNHEY, CDR2 SVGAGI. The CDR3 runs to 15 residues. Losses at the gene ends were 4 bases for V and 4 bases for J; bases not matched to a gene: 5.

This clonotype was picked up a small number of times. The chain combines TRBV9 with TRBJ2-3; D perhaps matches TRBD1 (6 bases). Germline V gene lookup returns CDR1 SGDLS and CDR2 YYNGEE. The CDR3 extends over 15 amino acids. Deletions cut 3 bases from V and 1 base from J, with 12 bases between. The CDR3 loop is CASSEGVIGTDTQYF. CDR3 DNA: TGTGCCAGCAGCGAGGGGGTTATCGGCACAGATACGCAGTATTTT.